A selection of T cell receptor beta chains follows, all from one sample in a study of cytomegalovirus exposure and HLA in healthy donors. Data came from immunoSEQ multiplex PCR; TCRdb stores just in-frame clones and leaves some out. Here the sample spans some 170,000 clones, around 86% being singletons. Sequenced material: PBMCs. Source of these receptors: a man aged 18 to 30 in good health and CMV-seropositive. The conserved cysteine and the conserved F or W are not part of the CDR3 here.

cdr3_aa: ASSARGGPRETQY; j_call: TRBJ2-5; v_call: TRBV5-6
cdr3_aa: ASSSDRRGIGELF; j_call: TRBJ2-2; v_call: TRBV7-6
cdr3_aa: ASSPGQGVVTNEKLF; j_call: TRBJ1-4; v_call: TRBV5-8
cdr3_aa: ASSLTGSQPQH; j_call: TRBJ1-5; v_call: TRBV5-6
cdr3_aa: ASSYTGNADTQY; j_call: TRBJ2-3; v_call: TRBV6-5
cdr3_aa: ASSWGRGQRGYT; j_call: TRBJ1-2; v_call: TRBV11-2
cdr3_aa: ASSLHGGETQY; j_call: TRBJ2-5; v_call: TRBV5-6
cdr3_aa: ATSRSGEKLF; j_call: TRBJ1-4; v_call: TRBV15
cdr3_aa: ASSFQVAGELF; j_call: TRBJ2-2; v_call: TRBV27
cdr3_aa: ASTLLAGETDTQY; j_call: TRBJ2-3; v_call: TRBV5-1
cdr3_aa: ASNQGLAGEGEQF; j_call: TRBJ2-1; v_call: TRBV7-2
cdr3_aa: ASGYSSRDTQY; j_call: TRBJ2-3; v_call: TRBV12-5
cdr3_aa: ASSLLVGGPYEQY; j_call: TRBJ2-7; v_call: TRBV28
cdr3_aa: ASSEPPSEQF; j_call: TRBJ2-1; v_call: TRBV10-2
cdr3_aa: SVDGGSSYEQY; j_call: TRBJ2-7; v_call: TRBV29-1
cdr3_aa: ASSQEFGYTEAF; j_call: TRBJ1-1; v_call: TRBV4-2
cdr3_aa: ASSLGLGTVSYEQY; j_call: TRBJ2-7; v_call: TRBV11-2
cdr3_aa: ASSSQGENTEAF; j_call: TRBJ1-1; v_call: TRBV7-3
cdr3_aa: ASSRDSSNTEAF; j_call: TRBJ1-1; v_call: TRBV5-1